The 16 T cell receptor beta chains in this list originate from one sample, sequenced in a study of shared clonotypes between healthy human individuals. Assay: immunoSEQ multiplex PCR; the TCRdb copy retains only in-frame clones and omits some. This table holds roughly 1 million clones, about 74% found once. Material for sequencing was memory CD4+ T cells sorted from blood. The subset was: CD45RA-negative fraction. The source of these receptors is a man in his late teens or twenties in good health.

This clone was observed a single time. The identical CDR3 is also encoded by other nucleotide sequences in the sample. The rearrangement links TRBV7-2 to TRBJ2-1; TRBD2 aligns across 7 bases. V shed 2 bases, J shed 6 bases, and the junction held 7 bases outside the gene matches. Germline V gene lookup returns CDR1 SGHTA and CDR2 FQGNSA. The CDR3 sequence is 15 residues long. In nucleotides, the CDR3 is TGTGCCAGCAGCTTACTCGCGGGGGTCCGCAATGAGCAGTTCTTC. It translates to CASSLLAGVRNEQFF.

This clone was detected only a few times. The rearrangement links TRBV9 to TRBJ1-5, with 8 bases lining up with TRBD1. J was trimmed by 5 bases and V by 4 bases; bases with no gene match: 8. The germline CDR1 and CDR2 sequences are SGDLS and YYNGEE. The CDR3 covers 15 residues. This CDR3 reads CASSKSTGGYQPQHF. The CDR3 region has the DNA TGTGCCAGCAGCAAGAGTACAGGGGGATATCAGCCCCAGCATTTT. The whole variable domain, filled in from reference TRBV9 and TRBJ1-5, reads DSGVTQTPKHLITATGQRVTLRCSPRSGDLSVYWYQQSLDQGLQFLIQYYNGEERAKGNILERFSAQQFPDLHSELNLSSLELGDSALYFCASSKSTGGYQPQHFGDGTRLSIL.

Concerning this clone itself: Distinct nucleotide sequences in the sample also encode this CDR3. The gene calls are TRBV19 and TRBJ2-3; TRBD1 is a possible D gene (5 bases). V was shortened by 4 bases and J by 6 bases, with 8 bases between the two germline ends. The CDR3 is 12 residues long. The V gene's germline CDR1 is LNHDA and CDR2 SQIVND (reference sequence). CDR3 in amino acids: CASSKGMDTQYF. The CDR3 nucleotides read TGTGCCAGTAGTAAGGGGATGGATACGCAGTATTTT.

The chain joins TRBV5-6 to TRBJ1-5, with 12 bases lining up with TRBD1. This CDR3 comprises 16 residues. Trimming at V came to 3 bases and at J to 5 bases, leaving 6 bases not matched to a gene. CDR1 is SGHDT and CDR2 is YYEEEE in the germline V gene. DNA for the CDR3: TGTGCCAGCAGCTCGTCCGGGACAGGGGGCTATCAGCCCCAGCATTTT. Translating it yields CASSSSGTGGYQPQHF.

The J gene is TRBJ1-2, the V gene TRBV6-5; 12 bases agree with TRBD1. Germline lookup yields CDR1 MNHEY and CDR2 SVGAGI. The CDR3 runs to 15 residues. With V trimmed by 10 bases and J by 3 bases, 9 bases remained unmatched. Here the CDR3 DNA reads TGTGCCACCATGAGGGGACAGGGGGCGGACTATGGCTACACCTTC. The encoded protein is CATMRGQGADYGYTF.

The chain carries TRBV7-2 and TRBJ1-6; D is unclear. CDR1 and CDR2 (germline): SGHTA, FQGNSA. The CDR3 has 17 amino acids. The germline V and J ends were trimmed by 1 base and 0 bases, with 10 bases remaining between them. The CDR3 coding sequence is TGTGCCAGCAGCTTAGATGGGAGGAGCTCCTATAATTCACCCCTCCACTTT. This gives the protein CASSLDGRSSYNSPLHF. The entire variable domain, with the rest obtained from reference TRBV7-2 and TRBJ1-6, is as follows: GAGVSQSPSNKVTEKGKDVELRCDPISGHTALYWYRQSLGQGLEFLIYFQGNSAPDKSGLPSDRFSAERTGGSVSTLTIQRTQQEDSAVYLCASSLDGRSSYNSPLHFGNGTRLTVT.

Here the CDR3 reads CASSFRGSLTGADTQYF. In DNA, the CDR3 is TGTGCCAGCAGTTTCCGTGGTAGCCTTACCGGGGCAGATACGCAGTATTTT. V is TRBV11-2 and J is TRBJ2-3, with D possibly matching TRBD2 (5 bases). The CDR3 is 17 residues long. The V gene's germline CDR1 is SGHAT and CDR2 FQNNGV. V lost 6 bases and J lost 4, with 23 bases in between.

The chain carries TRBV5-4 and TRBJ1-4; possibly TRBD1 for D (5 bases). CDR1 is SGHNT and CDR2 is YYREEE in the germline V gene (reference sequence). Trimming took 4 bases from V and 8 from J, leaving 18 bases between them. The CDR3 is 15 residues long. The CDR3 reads CASSPAGGAREKLFF. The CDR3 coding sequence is TGTGCCAGCAGCCCCGCCGGAGGGGCTAGGGAAAAACTGTTTTTT.

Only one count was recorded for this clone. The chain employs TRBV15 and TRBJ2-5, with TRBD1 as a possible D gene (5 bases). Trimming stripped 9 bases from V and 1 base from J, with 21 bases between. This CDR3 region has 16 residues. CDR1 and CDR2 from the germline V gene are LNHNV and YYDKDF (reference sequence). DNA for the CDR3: TGTGCCACGAGCTTGGCCACAACAGGCCTCCAAGAGACCCAGTACTTC. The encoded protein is CATSLATTGLQETQYF.

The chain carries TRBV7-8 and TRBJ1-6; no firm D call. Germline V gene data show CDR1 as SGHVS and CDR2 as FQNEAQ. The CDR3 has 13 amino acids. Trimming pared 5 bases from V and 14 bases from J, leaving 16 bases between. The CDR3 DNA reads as TGTGCCAGCAGCCTAGGGCCAATACAGTCCCTCCACTTT. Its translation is CASSLGPIQSLHF.

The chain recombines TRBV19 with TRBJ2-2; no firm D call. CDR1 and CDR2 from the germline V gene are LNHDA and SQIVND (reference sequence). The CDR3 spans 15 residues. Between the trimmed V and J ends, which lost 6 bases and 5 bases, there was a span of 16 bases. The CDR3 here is CASSPRFELTGELFF. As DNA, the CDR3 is TGTGCCAGTAGCCCTAGGTTCGAGTTGACCGGGGAGCTGTTTTTT.

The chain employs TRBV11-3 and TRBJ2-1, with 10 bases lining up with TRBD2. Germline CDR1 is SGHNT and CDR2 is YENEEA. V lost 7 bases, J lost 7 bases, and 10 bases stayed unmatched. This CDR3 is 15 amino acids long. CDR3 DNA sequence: TGTGCCAGCAACTTCGGGACTAGCGTAAGGAATGAGCAGTTCTTC. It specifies CASNFGTSVRNEQFF.

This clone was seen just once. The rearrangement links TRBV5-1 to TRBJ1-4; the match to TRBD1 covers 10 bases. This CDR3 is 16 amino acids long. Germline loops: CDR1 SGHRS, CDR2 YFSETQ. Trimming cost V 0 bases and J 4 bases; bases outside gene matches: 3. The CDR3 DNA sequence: TGCGCCAGCAGCTTGGGGGACAGGGGACATAATGAAAAACTGTTTTTT. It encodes CASSLGDRGHNEKLFF.

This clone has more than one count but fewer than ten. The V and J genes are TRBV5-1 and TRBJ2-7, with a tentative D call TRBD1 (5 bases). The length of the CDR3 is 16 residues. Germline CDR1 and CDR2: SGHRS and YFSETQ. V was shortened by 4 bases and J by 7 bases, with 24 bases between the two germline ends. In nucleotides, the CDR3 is TGCGCCAGCAGCACTGGACATGAAGACTTATTTGGGGAGCAGTACTTC. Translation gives CASSTGHEDLFGEQYF.

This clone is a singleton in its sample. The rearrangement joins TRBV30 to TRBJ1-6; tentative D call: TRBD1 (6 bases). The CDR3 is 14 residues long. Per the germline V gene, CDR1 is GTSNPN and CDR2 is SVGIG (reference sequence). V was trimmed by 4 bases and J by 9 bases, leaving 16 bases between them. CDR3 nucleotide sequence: TGTGCCTGGAATACAGGGATCCCAAGTTCACCCCTCCACTTT. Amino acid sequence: CAWNTGIPSSPLHF.

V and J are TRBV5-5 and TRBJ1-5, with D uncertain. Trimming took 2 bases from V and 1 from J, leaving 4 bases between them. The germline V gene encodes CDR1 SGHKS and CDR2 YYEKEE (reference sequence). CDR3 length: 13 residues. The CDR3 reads CASSLGSNQPQHF. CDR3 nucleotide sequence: TGTGCCAGCAGCTTAGGAAGCAATCAGCCCCAGCATTTT.